This T cell receptor (beta chain) was documented in a study of cytomegalovirus exposure and HLA in healthy donors. Primers: 60 Vbeta forward and 13 Jbeta reverse. Produced via immunoSEQ multiplex PCR; TCRdb's table is partial and in-frame only. Counted here are around 140,000 clones, under 90% occurring once; the ten biggest clones make up around 2.4%. The TCR sequence derives from a male donor in good health and CMV-seronegative. The sequenced sample consisted of PBMCs.

CDR3 nucleotide sequence: TGTGCCAGCAGCTCGACCCGGGACAGCCCATACAATGAGCAGTTCTTC. Protein product: CASSSTRDSPYNEQFF. This chain connects TRBV7-9 to TRBJ2-1; 7 positions match TRBD1. Trimming removed 4 bases from V and 4 bases from J; junction bases left unmatched: 10. Germline V gene lookup returns CDR1 SEHNR and CDR2 FQNEAQ (reference sequence). The CDR3 covers 16 residues.